This TCR beta chain was found in a study of blood T cell repertoires in COVID-19. Germline-derived CDR1 and CDR2 are MNHEY and SMNVEV (reference sequence). CDR3 length equals 15 residues. The V and J ends lost 7 bases and 8 bases respectively, with 23 bases between them. As handled by the study authors: Reference gene primer amplification in the assay estimated nucleated cell counts. The assay was immunoSEQ multiplex PCR, and TCRdb's table has in-frame clones only and misses some. V, J and clone size were drawn from that table, and D and trimming were deduced from the DNA. The repertoire holds over 150,000 clones, with around 82% as singletons.

The specimen was peripheral blood. The chain recombines TRBV27 with TRBJ1-2; D not resolved. This TCR derives from a man between 65 and 85 years old with active or convalescent COVID-19. The CDR3 bases are TGTGCCAGCACCCCTGGGCCGGCCGCCGGCGAAGGCTACACCTTC. This sequence encodes CASTPGPAAGEGYTF.